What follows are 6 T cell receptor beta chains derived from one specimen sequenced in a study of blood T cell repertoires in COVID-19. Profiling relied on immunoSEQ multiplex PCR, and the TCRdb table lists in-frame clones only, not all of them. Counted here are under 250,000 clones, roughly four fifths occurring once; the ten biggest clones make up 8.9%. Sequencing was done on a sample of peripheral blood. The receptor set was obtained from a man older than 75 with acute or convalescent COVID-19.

The chain's CDR3 is CASSPMGGTGMDTQYF. The DNA of the CDR3 is TGTGCCAGCAGCCCGATGGGGGGGACAGGGATGGATACGCAGTATTTT. The V call is TRBV5-4, the J call TRBJ2-3; 9 bases match TRBD1. V shed 4 bases and J 6 bases; nucleotides not matched to a gene: 12. Germline V gives CDR1 SGHNT, CDR2 YYREEE (reference sequence). The CDR3 spans 16 residues.

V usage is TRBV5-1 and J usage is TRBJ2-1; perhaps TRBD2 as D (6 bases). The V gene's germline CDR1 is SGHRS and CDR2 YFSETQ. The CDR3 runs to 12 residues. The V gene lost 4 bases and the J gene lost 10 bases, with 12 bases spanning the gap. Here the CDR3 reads CASSVERAEQFF. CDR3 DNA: TGCGCCAGCAGCGTCGAGCGGGCCGAGCAGTTCTTC.

The CDR3 reads CASSRDRGGEQYF. The CDR3 region has the DNA TGTGCCAGCAGCCGGGACAGAGGAGGAGAGCAGTACTTC. The V call is TRBV6-5, the J call TRBJ2-7, with TRBD1 identical over 7 bases. Germline loops: CDR1 MNHEY, CDR2 SVGAGI. The CDR3 is made up of 13 amino acids. After removal of 6 bases from V and 7 bases from J, the junction contained 9 bases not matched to a gene.

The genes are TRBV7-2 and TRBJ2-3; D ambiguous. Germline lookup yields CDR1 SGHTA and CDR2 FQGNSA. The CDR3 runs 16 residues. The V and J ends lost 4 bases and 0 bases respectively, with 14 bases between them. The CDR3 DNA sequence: TGTGCCAGCAGCTCCCCTAGGTTCCCTAGCACAGATACGCAGTATTTT. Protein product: CASSSPRFPSTDTQYF.

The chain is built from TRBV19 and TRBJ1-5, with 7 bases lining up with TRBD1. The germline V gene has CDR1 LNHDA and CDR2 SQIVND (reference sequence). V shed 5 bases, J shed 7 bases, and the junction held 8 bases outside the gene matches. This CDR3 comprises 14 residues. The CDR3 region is CASSVPGQWQPQHF. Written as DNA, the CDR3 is TGTGCCAGTAGTGTACCGGGACAGTGGCAGCCCCAGCATTTT.

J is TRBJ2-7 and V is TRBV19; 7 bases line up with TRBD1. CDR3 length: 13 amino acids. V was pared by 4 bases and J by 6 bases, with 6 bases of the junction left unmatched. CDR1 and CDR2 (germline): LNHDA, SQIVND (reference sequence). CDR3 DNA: TGTGCCAGTAGTACGGACAGGTTAGGCGAGCAGTACTTC. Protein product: CASSTDRLGEQYF.